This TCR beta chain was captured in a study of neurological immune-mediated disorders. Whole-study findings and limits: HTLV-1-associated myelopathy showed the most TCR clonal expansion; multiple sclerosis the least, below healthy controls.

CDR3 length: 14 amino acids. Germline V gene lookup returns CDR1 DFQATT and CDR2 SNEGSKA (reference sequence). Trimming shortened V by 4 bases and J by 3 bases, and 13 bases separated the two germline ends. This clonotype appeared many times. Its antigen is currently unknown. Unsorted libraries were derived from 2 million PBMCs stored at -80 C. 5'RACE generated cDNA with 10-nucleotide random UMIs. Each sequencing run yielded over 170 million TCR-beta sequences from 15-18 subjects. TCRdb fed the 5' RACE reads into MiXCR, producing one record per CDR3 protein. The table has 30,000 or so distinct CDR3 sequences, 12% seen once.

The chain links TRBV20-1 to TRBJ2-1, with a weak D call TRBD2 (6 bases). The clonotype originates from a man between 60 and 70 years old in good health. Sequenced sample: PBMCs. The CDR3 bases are TGCAGTGCTACGACTAGTAGAGGCTACAATGAGCAGTTCTTC. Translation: CSATTSRGYNEQFF.